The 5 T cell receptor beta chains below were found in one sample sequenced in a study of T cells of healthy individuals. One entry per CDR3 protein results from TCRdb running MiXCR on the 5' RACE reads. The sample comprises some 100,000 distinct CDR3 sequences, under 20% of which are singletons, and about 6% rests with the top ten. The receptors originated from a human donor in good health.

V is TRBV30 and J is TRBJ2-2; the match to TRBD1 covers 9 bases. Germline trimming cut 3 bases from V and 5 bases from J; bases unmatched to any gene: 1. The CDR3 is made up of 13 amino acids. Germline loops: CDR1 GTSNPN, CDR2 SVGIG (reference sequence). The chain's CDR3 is CAWSGQGTGELFF. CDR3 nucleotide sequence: TGTGCCTGGAGCGGACAGGGGACCGGGGAGCTGTTTTTT.

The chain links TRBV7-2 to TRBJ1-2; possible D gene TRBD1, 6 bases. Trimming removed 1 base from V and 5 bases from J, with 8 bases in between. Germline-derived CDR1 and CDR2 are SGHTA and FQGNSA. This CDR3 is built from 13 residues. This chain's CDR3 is CASSLVQGYGYTF. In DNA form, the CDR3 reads TGTGCCAGCAGCTTAGTACAGGGTTATGGCTACACCTTC.

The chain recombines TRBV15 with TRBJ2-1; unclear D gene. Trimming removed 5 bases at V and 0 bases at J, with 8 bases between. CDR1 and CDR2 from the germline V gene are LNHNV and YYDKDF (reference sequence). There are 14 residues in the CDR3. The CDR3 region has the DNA TGTGCCACCAGCTGGATGGGCTCCTACAATGAGCAGTTCTTC. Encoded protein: CATSWMGSYNEQFF.

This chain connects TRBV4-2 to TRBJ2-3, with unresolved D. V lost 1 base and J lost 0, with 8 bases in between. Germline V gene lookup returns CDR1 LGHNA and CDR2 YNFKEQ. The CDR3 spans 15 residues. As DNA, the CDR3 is TGTGCCAGCAGCCAAGGTCCCCCTAGCACAGATACGCAGTATTTT. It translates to CASSQGPPSTDTQYF.

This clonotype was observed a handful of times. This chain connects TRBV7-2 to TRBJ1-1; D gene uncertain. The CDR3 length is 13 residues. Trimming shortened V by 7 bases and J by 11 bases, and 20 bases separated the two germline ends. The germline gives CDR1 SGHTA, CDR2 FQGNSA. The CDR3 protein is CASNWSNSPEAFF. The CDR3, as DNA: TGTGCCAGCAATTGGTCCAACTCCCCCGAGGCTTTCTTT.